These 17 T cell receptor beta chains originate from one sample sequenced in a study of shared clonotypes between healthy human individuals. Sequencing was performed with immunoSEQ multiplex PCR; in TCRdb, only in-frame clones are kept and a portion is missing. Of roughly 1,800,000 clones in the sample, roughly 95% were seen once. In the naive CD8 group, cells lacked CD45RO and were positively selected for CCR7, so terminally differentiated effector memory CD45RA+ cells were left out. Sequenced material: naive CD8+ T cells sorted from blood. These receptors originate from a man between 18 and 35 years old in good health.

CDR3 in amino acids: CAWTPGTDYGYTF. DNA for the CDR3: TGTGCCTGGACCCCGGGGACAGATTATGGCTACACCTTC. The V and J genes are TRBV30 and TRBJ1-2, with 7 nucleotides matching TRBD1. This CDR3 has 13 amino acids. Trimming removed 4 bases from V and 5 bases from J; junction bases left unmatched: 7. Germline V gene data show CDR1 as GTSNPN and CDR2 as SVGIG (reference sequence).

V is TRBV5-4 and J is TRBJ2-3; D is perhaps TRBD2 (6 bases). The V gene lost 1 base and the J gene lost 1 base, with 10 bases spanning the gap. Germline CDR1 reads SGHNT; CDR2 reads YYREEE (reference sequence). The CDR3 is 15 residues long. CDR3 sequence (DNA): TGTGCCAGCAGCTTGTGGATAGCGGGCACAGATACGCAGTATTTT. Protein: CASSLWIAGTDTQYF.

For this clone: The identical CDR3 is also encoded by other nucleotide sequences in the sample. The chain joins TRBV6-5 to TRBJ1-1; D is unclear. The CDR3 contains 13 residues. Germline V gene data show CDR1 as MNHEY and CDR2 as SVGAGI. With 2 bases removed from V and 3 bases from J, the gap between germline ends came to 7 bases. CDR3 loop: CASSYTRDTEAFF. The CDR3 DNA reads as TGTGCCAGCAGTTACACCCGGGACACTGAAGCTTTCTTT.

This chain uses TRBV4-1 with TRBJ2-2; 13 nucleotides align to TRBD2. Germline V gene data show CDR1 as MGHRA and CDR2 as YSYEKL. This CDR3 contains 16 residues. V was pared by 4 bases and J by 5 bases, with 4 bases of the junction left unmatched. The CDR3: CASSRGLAGETGELFF. CDR3 bases: TGCGCCAGCAGCCGAGGACTAGCGGGAGAAACCGGGGAGCTGTTTTTT.

The rearrangement joins TRBV7-4 to TRBJ2-5; 8 bases are shared with TRBD2. Per the germline V gene, CDR1 is SGHVT and CDR2 is SQSDAQ. J gave up 2 bases and V 1 base, and 9 bases lay outside the gene matches. This CDR3 has 17 amino acids. The CDR3 DNA sequence: TGTGCCAGCAGCTTAGAAGGTCCAGCGGGAGTACAAGAGACCCAGTACTTC. Encoded protein: CASSLEGPAGVQETQYF.

The J gene is TRBJ2-7, the V gene TRBV6-4, with D hard to call. Germline assignment: CDR1 MRHNA and CDR2 SNTAGT. V shed 7 bases and J shed 4 bases, with 11 bases lying between them. The CDR3 spans 12 residues. CDR3 protein: CASIEAAYEQYF. CDR3 in DNA: TGTGCCAGCATAGAGGCCGCTTACGAGCAGTACTTC.

The gene calls are TRBV18 and TRBJ2-3; 8 positions agree with TRBD2. Per germline, CDR1 KGHSH and CDR2 LQKENI. The CDR3 is 16 residues long. V lost 0 bases and J lost 7; bases outside the gene matches: 9. In DNA, the CDR3 is TGTGCCAGCTCACCACCTAGCCTAGCGGGTGATTATACGCAGTATTTT. Residues: CASSPPSLAGDYTQYF.

The chain uses TRBV7-2 and TRBJ1-4; 11 nucleotides line up with TRBD1. This CDR3 has 17 residues. The germline V gene encodes CDR1 SGHTA and CDR2 FQGNSA. V lost 1 base, J lost 8 bases, and 9 bases stayed unmatched. CDR3 protein: CASSLEGQGVREEKLFF. The CDR3, as DNA: TGTGCCAGCAGCTTAGAGGGACAGGGGGTGAGAGAAGAAAAACTGTTTTTT.

This rearrangement joins TRBV7-9 to TRBJ2-5, with D unclear. Germline-derived CDR1 and CDR2 are SEHNR and FQNEAQ (reference sequence). This CDR3 spans 15 amino acids. The germline V and J ends were trimmed by 4 bases and 0 bases, with 12 bases remaining between them. The CDR3 protein is CASSSLTVYQETQYF. The DNA of the CDR3 is TGTGCCAGCAGCTCCCTGACGGTATACCAAGAGACCCAGTACTTC.

The chain uses TRBV28 and TRBJ1-6, with 8 bases matching TRBD1. The V segment lost 4 bases and the J segment 8 bases; nucleotides outside the gene matches: 7. Germline lookup yields CDR1 MDHEN and CDR2 SYDVKM. This CDR3 has 15 residues. The CDR3 sequence is CASSSDGQGDSPLHF. DNA for the CDR3: TGTGCCAGCAGTTCAGATGGACAGGGTGATTCACCCCTCCACTTT.

The rearrangement links TRBV5-1 to TRBJ2-2; 7 nucleotides match TRBD1. This CDR3 spans 19 amino acids. V shed 1 base and J 3 bases; nucleotides not matched to a gene: 15. Germline CDR1 reads SGHRS; CDR2 reads YFSETQ. For the CDR3, the DNA is TGCGCCAGCAGCTTGTTGGGCATTACAGGGGCGGTTGACACCGGGGAGCTGTTTTTT. Its translation: CASSLLGITGAVDTGELFF.

The genes are TRBV30 and TRBJ1-5, with D perhaps matching TRBD1 (6 bases). Deletions cut 1 base from V and 6 bases from J, with 13 bases between. The germline gives CDR1 GTSNPN, CDR2 SVGIG (reference sequence). This CDR3 is 14 amino acids long. The chain's CDR3 is CAWSALQGAQPQHF. The CDR3 DNA reads TGTGCCTGGAGTGCCTTACAGGGAGCTCAGCCCCAGCATTTT.

The chain has TRBV27 and TRBJ2-1; maybe TRBD1 (5 bases). The CDR3 consists of 14 residues. Germline loops: CDR1 MNHEY, CDR2 SMNVEV (reference sequence). With 3 bases removed from V and 7 bases from J, the gap between germline ends came to 13 bases. The CDR3 DNA reads as TGTGCCAGCAGTTTCCGACAGCCAGGGAATGAGCAGTTCTTC. Translating gives CASSFRQPGNEQFF.

The J gene is TRBJ1-4, the V gene TRBV2; D ambiguous. CDR3 length: 14 amino acids. Per germline, CDR1 SNHLY and CDR2 FYNNEI. V was trimmed by 6 bases and J by 0 bases, leaving 8 bases between them. CDR3 sequence: CASSHLATNEKLFF. CDR3 bases: TGTGCCAGCAGCCATTTAGCAACTAATGAAAAACTGTTTTTT.

CDR3 amino acids: CASSLPDRPTDTQYF. The CDR3 DNA follows: TGTGCCAGCAGTTTACCCGACCGGCCCACAGATACGCAGTATTTT. V is TRBV28 and J is TRBJ2-3; D not certain. In germline, CDR1 is MDHEN, CDR2 SYDVKM. The CDR3 totals 15 residues. The V end lost 2 bases, the J end lost 2 bases, and 11 bases lay between the germline ends.

This rearrangement joins TRBV10-2 to TRBJ1-5; the match to TRBD1 covers 7 bases. CDR3 length equals 14 residues. Germline V lookup: CDR1 WSHSY, CDR2 SAAADI. J was trimmed by 1 base and V by 5 bases; bases with no gene match: 2. DNA of the CDR3: TGCGCCAGCAGTCAGGGGGGCAGCAATCAGCCCCAGCATTTT. It codes for CASSQGGSNQPQHF.

The CDR3 nucleotides read TGTGCCAGCAGCGTCTCCCCGAGACTTAATAATGAAAAACTGTTTTTT. This translates into CASSVSPRLNNEKLFF. This chain links TRBV9 with TRBJ1-4; D is ambiguous. Germline values: CDR1 SGDLS, CDR2 YYNGEE. Trimming removed 2 bases from V and 4 bases from J, with 15 bases in between. The CDR3 contains 16 residues. The complete variable domain, with remaining parts taken from reference TRBV9 and TRBJ1-4, reads DSGVTQTPKHLITATGQRVTLRCSPRSGDLSVYWYQQSLDQGLQFLIQYYNGEERAKGNILERFSAQQFPDLHSELNLSSLELGDSALYFCASSVSPRLNNEKLFFGSGTQLSVL.